Listed below are T cell receptor beta chains from one sample, sequenced in a study of cytomegalovirus exposure and HLA in healthy donors. The protocol was immunoSEQ multiplex PCR, while the TCRdb copy is restricted to in-frame clones and leaves out a portion. This sample has some 95,000 clones, with approximately 81% found just once. The material sequenced was PBMCs. These receptors came from a woman aged 40 to 50 in good health and CMV-seropositive. CDR3s include the opening cysteine and the closing phenylalanine or tryptophan. Each record gives: V gene, D gene, J gene, clone size, CDR3 DNA, CDR3 protein. D genes are given only for firm matches. Clone size appears in some rows only: once, few, many, or a class for an expanded clone.

V gene: TRBV10-3
D gene: TRBD2
J gene: TRBJ2-7
clone size: once
CDR3 DNA: TGTGCCATCAGTGAGCCTGGACTAGCGGAAACTTACGAGCAGTACTTC
CDR3 protein: CAISEPGLAETYEQYF

V gene: TRBV7-2
D gene: TRBD1
J gene: TRBJ2-7
clone size: NA
CDR3 DNA: TGTGCCAGCAGCTTAGTCCGGACAGGGTATTACGAGCAGTACTTC
CDR3 protein: CASSLVRTGYYEQYF

V gene: TRBV5-1
D gene: TRBD1
J gene: TRBJ1-2
clone size: NA
CDR3 DNA: TGCGCCAGCAGCTGGGACAGGACTGCTAACTATGGCTACACCTTC
CDR3 protein: CASSWDRTANYGYTF

V gene: TRBV10-3
D gene: TRBD2
J gene: TRBJ2-2
clone size: NA
CDR3 DNA: TGTGCCCTCCGGACTAGCGGGAATGACGGGGAGCTGTTTTTT
CDR3 protein: CALRTSGNDGELFF

V gene: TRBV6-5
D gene: NA
J gene: TRBJ1-5
clone size: few
CDR3 DNA: TGTGCCAGCAGTTACTCGTTCGGTCCCCAGCATTTT
CDR3 protein: CASSYSFGPQHF

V gene: TRBV5-4
D gene: TRBD2
J gene: TRBJ2-1
clone size: NA
CDR3 DNA: TGTGCCAGCAGCTTGGGTAGCGGGAGATTCAATGAGCAGTTCTTC
CDR3 protein: CASSLGSGRFNEQFF

V gene: TRBV7-2
D gene: TRBD2
J gene: TRBJ2-7
clone size: NA
CDR3 DNA: TGTGCCAGCAGCCGAGCGGGAGGGCCTTTTCACGAGCAGTACTTC
CDR3 protein: CASSRAGGPFHEQYF

V gene: TRBV6-5
D gene: TRBD1
J gene: TRBJ1-2
clone size: NA
CDR3 DNA: TGTGCCAGCAGCCCGGGGACAGGGGTCAGGTACACCTTC
CDR3 protein: CASSPGTGVRYTF

V gene: TRBV21-1
D gene: NA
J gene: TRBJ2-1
clone size: NA
CDR3 DNA: TGTGCCAGCCAGAATTCGGAGGGACGCCTGGGGGGGGGTGAGCAGTTCTTC
CDR3 protein: CASQNSEGRLGGGEQFF

V gene: TRBV2
D gene: TRBD2
J gene: TRBJ2-3
clone size: NA
CDR3 DNA: TGTGCCAGCACCTTAAGCTCTAGCGGGTATTTGGCAGATACGCAGTATTTT
CDR3 protein: CASTLSSSGYLADTQYF

V gene: TRBV7-8
D gene: NA
J gene: TRBJ1-2
clone size: NA
CDR3 DNA: TGTGCCAGCAGCTTAGTCGACAGCTTTTACTATGGCTACACCTTC
CDR3 protein: CASSLVDSFYYGYTF

V gene: TRBV6-6
D gene: TRBD2
J gene: TRBJ2-2
clone size: NA
CDR3 DNA: TGTGCCAGCAGTTGGCGGGAGATAACCGGGGAGCTGTTTTTT
CDR3 protein: CASSWREITGELFF

V gene: TRBV27
D gene: NA
J gene: TRBJ2-3
clone size: once
CDR3 DNA: TGTGCCAGCAGTCCCAGACAGGCGAGCGATACGCAGTATTTT
CDR3 protein: CASSPRQASDTQYF

V gene: TRBV19
D gene: NA
J gene: TRBJ2-3
clone size: NA
CDR3 DNA: TGTGCCAGTAGGCTAGGCAGTGCAGATACGCAGTATTTT
CDR3 protein: CASRLGSADTQYF

V gene: TRBV19
D gene: NA
J gene: TRBJ2-3
clone size: NA
CDR3 DNA: TGTGCCAGTAGTATAGTGAGCTCAAGCACAGATACGCAGTATTTT
CDR3 protein: CASSIVSSSTDTQYF

V gene: TRBV6-6
D gene: NA
J gene: TRBJ1-1
clone size: NA
CDR3 DNA: TGTGCCAGCAGTTACTCGAGGCCGACAGTGAACACTGAAGCTTTCTTT
CDR3 protein: CASSYSRPTVNTEAFF

V gene: TRBV27
D gene: NA
J gene: TRBJ1-2
clone size: few
CDR3 DNA: TGTGCCAGCAGTCCATGGGGGGAGTATGGCTACACCTTC
CDR3 protein: CASSPWGEYGYTF

V gene: TRBV15
D gene: NA
J gene: TRBJ2-7
clone size: once
CDR3 DNA: TGTGCCACCAGCAGAGACCTGGACAGCAGGTTGGACGAGCAGTACTTC
CDR3 protein: CATSRDLDSRLDEQYF

V gene: TRBV6-1
D gene: NA
J gene: TRBJ2-7
clone size: NA
CDR3 DNA: TGTGCCAGCAGTGAATTTGAACAGAACTACGAGCAGTACTTC
CDR3 protein: CASSEFEQNYEQYF

V gene: TRBV5-1
D gene: TRBD1
J gene: TRBJ2-7
clone size: NA
CDR3 DNA: TGCGCCAGCAGCTTCGCAGGGGGCAAATACGAGCAGTACTTC
CDR3 protein: CASSFAGGKYEQYF

V gene: TRBV9
D gene: NA
J gene: TRBJ1-3
clone size: NA
CDR3 DNA: TGTGCCAGCAGCGTAACCCCGTCCCTCGACAGACTTGGAAACACCATATATTTT
CDR3 protein: CASSVTPSLDRLGNTIYF

V gene: TRBV6-6
D gene: TRBD1
J gene: TRBJ1-5
clone size: NA
CDR3 DNA: TGTGCCAGCAAGACAGGGAATCAGCCCCAGCATTTT
CDR3 protein: CASKTGNQPQHF